One sample yielded the 8 T cell receptor beta chains listed below, sequenced in a study of cytomegalovirus exposure and HLA in healthy donors. PCR was performed using 60 Vbeta and 13 Jbeta primers. Profiled with immunoSEQ multiplex PCR; TCRdb holds only in-frame clones, not every one. The data show under 150,000 clones, with about 70% seen just once and 2.6% held by the top ten. Input material: PBMCs. The receptors were gathered from a woman aged 55-75 years in good health and CMV-seropositive.

The chain uses TRBV11-2 and TRBJ1-1; D is unclear. With 5 bases removed from V and 1 base from J, the gap between germline ends came to 8 bases. This CDR3 region has 13 residues. Germline lookup yields CDR1 SGHAT and CDR2 FQNNGV. The CDR3 DNA is TGTGCCAGCAGCGTCCGGGAGAACACTGAAGCTTTCTTT. Amino acids: CASSVRENTEAFF.

V usage is TRBV19 and J usage is TRBJ1-1; D unclear. With 7 bases removed from V and 5 bases from J, the gap between germline ends came to 8 bases. From germline, CDR1 is LNHDA and CDR2 SQIVND (reference sequence). The CDR3 spans 11 residues. The CDR3 here is CASNRGTEAFF. The CDR3 DNA follows: TGTGCCAGTAATCGAGGTACTGAAGCTTTCTTT.

The chain couples TRBV11-2 to TRBJ1-5, with D possibly matching TRBD1 (5 bases). Germline-derived CDR1 and CDR2 are SGHAT and FQNNGV. This CDR3 contains 13 residues. V was shortened by 4 bases and J by 4 bases, with 8 bases between the two germline ends. The CDR3 is CASSSDRNQPQHF. The CDR3 DNA reads as TGTGCCAGCAGCTCCGACAGAAATCAGCCCCAGCATTTT.

The chain links TRBV5-1 to TRBJ1-1; TRBD1 matches at 9 bases. Germline trimming cut 2 bases from V and 4 bases from J; bases unmatched to any gene: 6. Germline V gene lookup returns CDR1 SGHRS and CDR2 YFSETQ. The CDR3 consists of 15 residues. CDR3 coding DNA: TGCGCCAGCAGCTTACCGGGACAGGGCGGCACTGAAGCTTTCTTT. Translated, it gives CASSLPGQGGTEAFF.

The table lists this clone with a count of one. The chain joins TRBV2 to TRBJ1-5; 8 bases are shared with TRBD1. CDR1 is SNHLY and CDR2 is FYNNEI in the germline V gene. This CDR3 is built from 17 residues. V dropped 8 bases and J dropped 4; count of bases not matched to a gene: 16. This chain's CDR3 is CASDQGAAMAINQPQHF. In DNA form, the CDR3 reads TGTGCCAGCGACCAGGGGGCAGCAATGGCAATTAATCAGCCCCAGCATTTT.

This clone was counted between two and nine times. The chain combines TRBV27 with TRBJ2-1, with TRBD2 matching 8 bases. V was pared by 4 bases and J by 7 bases, with 15 bases of the junction left unmatched. Germline loops: CDR1 MNHEY, CDR2 SMNVEV (reference sequence). The CDR3 sequence is 17 residues long. CDR3 DNA sequence: TGTGCCAGCAGTTCCCTTTTGCCTAGCGGGCTCAGAAATGAGCAGTTCTTC. This encodes CASSSLLPSGLRNEQFF.

The V call is TRBV9, the J call TRBJ2-2; TRBD2 matches 11 bases. The CDR3 contains 16 residues. The germline V gene encodes CDR1 SGDLS and CDR2 YYNGEE. V gave up 0 bases and J gave up 5 bases; unmatched junction bases: 3. CDR3 loop: CASSVGASGGTGELFF. The CDR3 DNA reads TGTGCCAGCAGCGTAGGAGCTAGCGGGGGGACCGGGGAGCTGTTTTTT.

A few counts support this clone. The chain has TRBV6-5 and TRBJ2-5; D perhaps matches TRBD1 (6 bases). V was cut by 4 bases and J by 5 bases, with 8 bases left in between. The CDR3 runs 12 residues. Germline V CDR1 and CDR2: MNHEY, SVGAGI. CDR3 nucleotides: TGTGCCAGCAGTTCCGGACAGGAGACCCAGTACTTC. Translation: CASSSGQETQYF.